The 7 T cell receptor beta chains below come from one sample, sequenced in a study of blood T cell repertoires in COVID-19. The protocol was immunoSEQ multiplex PCR, while the TCRdb copy is restricted to in-frame clones and leaves out a portion. The sample carries roughly 320,000 clones, over 75% recorded once. Sequenced material: peripheral blood. The receptors were sampled from a human donor in a cohort sampled during active COVID-19.

This clone was detected a few times. The chain joins TRBV5-1 to TRBJ2-2, with TRBD1 matching over 9 bases. J lost 10 bases, V lost 3 bases, and 7 bases had no gene match. The CDR3 is 14 amino acids. Germline CDR1 is SGHRS and CDR2 is YFSETQ. As DNA, the CDR3 is TGCGCCAGCAGCTCAGGACAGGGGATTGTGGAGCTGTTTTTT. This encodes CASSSGQGIVELFF.

Here the CDR3 reads CASKYRQGASPLHF. In DNA form, the CDR3 reads TGTGCCAGCAAGTATCGACAGGGGGCTTCACCCCTCCACTTT. The chain joins TRBV2 to TRBJ1-6; 10 nucleotides align to TRBD1. With V trimmed by 7 bases and J by 9 bases, 6 bases remained unmatched. CDR3 length equals 14 residues. The V gene's germline CDR1 is SNHLY and CDR2 FYNNEI.

V gene TRBV27 combines with J gene TRBJ2-1; the match to TRBD1 covers 7 bases. Trimming cost V 8 bases and J 5 bases; bases outside gene matches: 9. Looked up from germline, CDR1 is MNHEY and CDR2 is SMNVEV (reference sequence). This CDR3 comprises 14 residues. CDR3: CASFKQGLDNEQFF. For the CDR3, the DNA is TGTGCCAGCTTCAAACAGGGGTTGGACAATGAGCAGTTCTTC.

This rearrangement joins TRBV5-4 to TRBJ2-3, with 8 bases lining up with TRBD2. The CDR3 spans 15 residues. The germline gives CDR1 SGHNT, CDR2 YYREEE (reference sequence). J lost 4 bases, V lost 4 bases, and 8 bases had no gene match. CDR3: CASSLTGGPADTQYF. The DNA for the CDR3 is TGTGCCAGCAGCCTGACGGGGGGGCCGGCAGATACGCAGTATTTT.

This clone was seen more than once but under ten times. The chain uses TRBV18 and TRBJ2-7, with 10 bases matching TRBD1. V was clipped by 3 bases and J by 7 bases; unmatched bases: 3. The length of the CDR3 is 13 residues. Germline V gene data show CDR1 as KGHSH and CDR2 as LQKENI. In DNA, the CDR3 is TGTGCCAGCTCACCGGGACAGGGGCGGGAGCAGTACTTC. Protein: CASSPGQGREQYF.

This rearrangement joins TRBV11-3 to TRBJ1-1; TRBD1 might be the D (5 bases). The germline V gene encodes CDR1 SGHNT and CDR2 YENEEA. V lost 5 bases and J lost 7, with 14 bases in between. The CDR3 totals 13 residues. The CDR3 bases are TGTGCCAGCAGCCTCTATCGCGGGGGTGAAGCTTTCTTT. Protein sequence: CASSLYRGGEAFF.

The genes are TRBV12-5 and TRBJ1-5; maybe TRBD1 (6 bases). In germline, CDR1 is LGHNT, CDR2 FRNRAP. This CDR3 contains 17 residues. V was shortened by 0 bases and J by 7 bases, with 19 bases between the two germline ends. The CDR3 coding sequence is TGTGCTAGTGGTTTGGTCCTCGGACAGAAAGATAACCAGCCCCAGCATTTT. It encodes CASGLVLGQKDNQPQHF.